The next 27 T cell receptor beta chains were all read from a single sample in a study of human T cells and chemical hapten exposure. Time point noted: healthy volunteer bleed at 2 weeks. Total RNA was extracted from unfractionated whole blood. TCRdb called the RACE reads again in MiXCR, with one record for every CDR3 protein. The data show 28,000 or so distinct CDR3 sequences, less than 8% seen once. Sequencing was performed on whole blood. These receptors originate from a human donor in good health. Some clones in this sample may be carry-over from other donors' samples.

This clonotype was observed a handful of times. The chain links TRBV4-3 to TRBJ2-3, with TRBD2 matching over 10 bases. The ends lost 1 base at V and 4 bases at J; junction bases unmatched: 20. The CDR3 has 21 amino acids. Germline loops: CDR1 LGHNA, CDR2 YSLEER. The CDR3 nucleotides are TGCGCCAGCAGCCAAGCCCGCTTTGGAGCGGGGGGGCCTTGGAAGGCAGATACGCAGTATTTT. Its translation: CASSQARFGAGGPWKADTQYF.

On this clonotype: One end of the junction varies from germline; a read error may be responsible. The J gene is TRBJ1-2, the V gene TRBV29-1, with D perhaps TRBD1 (5 bases). The CDR3 is 11 residues long. Germline V gene data show CDR1 as SQVTM and CDR2 as ANQGSEA. The CDR3 loop is CSVAWGYGDTF. The CDR3 bases are TGCAGCGTTGCATGGGGCTATGGCGACACCTTC.

A note on this clonotype: A much larger clone lies one base from this, so it may be a read error. V and J are TRBV12-5 and TRBJ2-5; 7 bases are shared with TRBD1. The germline gives CDR1 LGHNT, CDR2 FRNRAP. The CDR3 length is 13 residues. V lost 6 bases and J lost 5; bases outside the gene matches: 6. The CDR3 here is CASGVDRDETQYF. For the CDR3, the DNA is TGTGCTAGTGGCGTCGACAGGGACGAGACCCAGTACTTC. The full variable domain, in which reference TRBV12-5 and TRBJ2-5 provide the parts outside the CDR3, is DARVTQTPRHKVTEMGQEVTMRCQPILGHNTVFWYRQTMMQGLELLAYFRNRAPLDDSGMPKDRFSAEMPDATLATLKIQPSEPRDSAVYFCASGVDRDETQYFGPGTRLLVL.

This clonotype has ten or more counts. The chain is built from TRBV6-5 and TRBJ1-4; TRBD1 agrees at 9 bases. The CDR3 is made up of 18 amino acids. Germline trimming cut 5 bases from V and 3 bases from J; bases unmatched to any gene: 13. Germline CDR1 reads MNHEY; CDR2 reads SVGAGI. CDR3 coding DNA: TGTGCCAGCAGTCCGGTCTCATGGACAGGGGTGGCTAATGAAAAACTGTTTTTT. Amino acid sequence: CASSPVSWTGVANEKLFF.

In its sample, this clonotype was seen many times. The chain links TRBV9 to TRBJ2-5; perhaps TRBD1 as D (5 bases). Trimming pared 3 bases from V and 4 bases from J, leaving 16 bases between. The CDR3 extends over 15 amino acids. Germline values: CDR1 SGDLS, CDR2 YYNGEE. This chain's CDR3 is CASSGKTGFGETQYF. The CDR3 bases are TGTGCCAGCAGCGGAAAAACAGGATTTGGAGAGACCCAGTACTTC.

This clonotype has ten or more counts. The rearrangement joins TRBV11-2 to TRBJ2-5; D gene unclear. The CDR3 has 13 amino acids. CDR1 SGHAT and CDR2 FQNNGV come from the germline V gene. Trimming pared 1 base from V and 2 bases from J, leaving 5 bases between. CDR3 loop: CASSLGRQETQYF. CDR3 in DNA: TGTGCCAGCAGCTTAGGACGGCAAGAGACCCAGTACTTC.

This clonotype was detected many times. The CDR3 spells CASSLGPNYGYTF. The CDR3 coding sequence is TGTGCCAGCAGTTTAGGACCAAACTATGGCTACACCTTC. The chain carries TRBV12-3 or TRBV12-4 and TRBJ1-2, with D uncertain. This CDR3 is 13 amino acids long. The V gene lost 1 base and the J gene lost 2 bases, with 5 bases spanning the gap.

This clonotype has a handful of counts. The chain combines TRBV6-5 with TRBJ2-1; 8 bases align to TRBD2. The ends lost 2 bases at V and 10 bases at J; junction bases unmatched: 7. The CDR3 extends over 14 amino acids. Germline assignment: CDR1 MNHEY and CDR2 SVGAGI. CDR3 region: CASSYRPGGGEQFF. CDR3 nucleotide sequence: TGTGCCAGCAGTTACCGTCCGGGGGGGGGGGAGCAGTTCTTC.

Regarding this clonotype: A much larger clone sits a single nucleotide away, making a read error possible. The chain is built from TRBV5-1 and TRBJ2-3, with 14 bases identical to TRBD2. CDR1 is SGHRS, CDR2 YFSETQ, per germline. The CDR3 runs 15 residues. After removal of 4 bases from V and 11 bases from J, the junction contained 9 bases not matched to a gene. CDR3 in DNA: TGCGCCAGCAGCCTGGTAGGGACTAGCGGGGGAGAGCAGTATTTT. Translation: CASSLVGTSGGEQYF. Variable domain in full (rest from reference TRBV5-1 and TRBJ2-3): KAGVTQTPRYLIKTRGQQVTLSCSPISGHRSVSWYQQTPGQGLQFLFEYFSETQRNKGNFPGRFSGRQFSNSRSEMNVSTLELGDSALYLCASSLVGTSGGEQYFGPGTRLTVL.

This clonotype was seen repeatedly, ten times or more. The J gene is TRBJ1-2, the V gene TRBV20-1; possibly TRBD1 for D (5 bases). This CDR3 has 12 residues. The germline V and J ends were trimmed by 5 bases and 6 bases, with 13 bases remaining between them. Germline V gives CDR1 DFQATT, CDR2 SNEGSKA (reference sequence). The chain's CDR3 is CSAAAGTDGYTF. CDR3 coding DNA: TGCAGTGCTGCGGCCGGGACGGATGGCTACACCTTC.

This clonotype was counted only a few times. One end of the junction does not line up with germline, which may come from a read error. The chain carries TRBV12-3 or TRBV12-4 and TRBJ2-4, with D perhaps TRBD1 (5 bases). The CDR3 runs to 13 residues. CDR3: CASSPGPRPPVVF. CDR3 in DNA: TGTGCCAGCAGTCCAGGGCCTCGCCCACCCGTAGTCTTC.

The chain employs TRBV5-1 and TRBJ2-5; 9 bases fit TRBD2. Per germline, CDR1 SGHRS and CDR2 YFSETQ. Trimming cost V 2 bases and J 2 bases; bases outside gene matches: 10. The CDR3 totals 17 residues. CDR3 protein: CASSFRWREGRQETQYF. The DNA of the CDR3 is TGCGCCAGCAGCTTCCGATGGCGGGAGGGGAGGCAAGAGACCCAGTACTTC.

This clonotype was seen only a few times. The chain employs TRBV5-1 and TRBJ2-2; D possibly uses TRBD1 or TRBD2 (6 bases each). Germline CDR1 is SGHRS and CDR2 is YFSETQ. The CDR3 extends over 17 amino acids. Trimming cost V 2 bases and J 4 bases, with 18 bases left between them. The CDR3 sequence: CASSFQMGAGSTGELFF. The DNA for the CDR3 is TGCGCCAGCAGCTTCCAAATGGGGGCGGGGTCCACCGGGGAGCTGTTTTTT. Complete variable domain (other parts from reference TRBV5-1 and TRBJ2-2): KAGVTQTPRYLIKTRGQQVTLSCSPISGHRSVSWYQQTPGQGLQFLFEYFSETQRNKGNFPGRFSGRQFSNSRSEMNVSTLELGDSALYLCASSFQMGAGSTGELFFGEGSRLTVL.

This sequence joins TRBV2 and TRBJ1-1; 7 bases are a match to TRBD1. This CDR3 contains 13 residues. Germline V lookup: CDR1 SNHLY, CDR2 FYNNEI. The trim removed 4 bases at V and 3 bases at J, leaving 2 bases unmatched. The CDR3 protein is CASSGQGDTEAFF. The CDR3 nucleotides read TGTGCCAGCAGTGGCCAGGGGGACACTGAAGCTTTCTTT.

The rearrangement uses TRBV5-1 and TRBJ2-2; D is perhaps TRBD2 (6 bases). Trimming took 4 bases from V and 4 from J, leaving 17 bases between them. CDR1 is SGHRS and CDR2 is YFSETQ in the germline V gene. The CDR3 is made up of 16 amino acids. The CDR3 sequence: CASSPTAGGRTGELFF. The CDR3 DNA reads as TGCGCCAGCAGCCCCACCGCCGGGGGACGCACCGGGGAGCTGTTTTTT. Filled out from reference TRBV5-1 and TRBJ2-2, the complete variable domain reads KAGVTQTPRYLIKTRGQQVTLSCSPISGHRSVSWYQQTPGQGLQFLFEYFSETQRNKGNFPGRFSGRQFSNSRSEMNVSTLELGDSALYLCASSPTAGGRTGELFFGEGSRLTVL.

This clonotype was picked up a small number of times. This chain joins TRBV12-3 or TRBV12-4 and TRBJ2-7; 10 nucleotides line up with TRBD2. This CDR3 spans 16 amino acids. V gave up 6 bases and J gave up 6 bases; unmatched junction bases: 14. CDR3 sequence: CASSRRLAGVLVEQYF. CDR3 sequence (DNA): TGTGCCAGCAGCCGTCGCCTAGCGGGAGTCTTGGTCGAGCAGTACTTC.

This clonotype was counted many times. The V call is TRBV5-1, the J call TRBJ2-3, with 10 bases identical to TRBD1. The CDR3 has 15 residues. Germline V gene lookup returns CDR1 SGHRS and CDR2 YFSETQ. Germline trimming cut 3 bases from V and 5 bases from J; bases unmatched to any gene: 6. CDR3 nucleotide sequence: TGCGCCAGCAGCTCCGGGACAGGGGTGGGAGATACGCAGTATTTT. Its protein is CASSSGTGVGDTQYF.

Comment on this clonotype: The junction departs from the called germline gene at one end, perhaps through a read error. This sequence joins TRBV20-1 and TRBJ1-2, with 7 bases aligning to TRBD1. The germline gives CDR1 DFQATT, CDR2 SNEGSKA (reference sequence). This CDR3 spans 12 amino acids. In DNA form, the CDR3 reads TGCAGTGCTAGCAGGGGGGTTAGCGGCTACAACTTC. Its translation is CSASRGVSGYNF.

This clonotype turned up a few times. The V and J genes are TRBV7-2 and TRBJ2-5; no firm D call. Trimming removed 5 bases from V and 7 bases from J, with 17 bases in between. The V gene's germline CDR1 is SGHTA and CDR2 FQGNSA. This CDR3 is 14 amino acids long. Here the CDR3 DNA reads TGTGCCAGCAGCCCCCCCGGCCGGTTAGGGACCCAGTACTTC. Amino acids: CASSPPGRLGTQYF.

This clonotype was recorded at least ten times. This rearrangement joins TRBV20-1 to TRBJ1-4; D is undetermined. The germline gives CDR1 DFQATT, CDR2 SNEGSKA (reference sequence). Trimming shortened V by 0 bases and J by 4 bases, and 6 bases separated the two germline ends. This CDR3 is built from 13 residues. This chain's CDR3 is CSARDSYNEKLFF. The CDR3 DNA reads as TGCAGTGCTAGAGATTCCTATAATGAAAAACTGTTTTTT.

This clonotype has ten or more counts. This sequence joins TRBV20-1 and TRBJ2-2, with TRBD2 matching over 10 bases. This CDR3 spans 14 amino acids. In germline, CDR1 is DFQATT, CDR2 SNEGSKA (reference sequence). The J segment lost 3 bases and the V segment lost 2 bases, leaving 0 bases of the junction unmatched. Here the CDR3 reads CSARLAGDTGELFF. DNA for the CDR3: TGCAGTGCTAGACTAGCGGGAGACACCGGGGAGCTGTTTTTT.

V is TRBV6-1 and J is TRBJ1-1, with 7 bases aligning to TRBD1. The CDR3 runs 15 residues. V shed 7 bases, J shed 1 base, and the junction held 9 bases outside the gene matches. Germline assignment: CDR1 MNHNS and CDR2 SASEGT. This chain's CDR3 is CASKYMGQTNTEAFF. CDR3 in DNA: TGTGCCAGCAAATATATGGGACAGACGAACACTGAAGCTTTCTTT.

The sample holds many counts of this clonotype. V is TRBV2 and J is TRBJ2-7; D not certain. The CDR3 length is 13 residues. Between the trimmed V and J ends, which lost 5 bases and 2 bases, there was a span of 10 bases. The germline CDR1 and CDR2 sequences are SNHLY and FYNNEI. The DNA of the CDR3 is TGTGCCAGCAGTCCCCGTTCCACCTACGAGCAGTACTTC. Its translation: CASSPRSTYEQYF. The full variable domain, completed using reference TRBV2 and TRBJ2-7, is EPEVTQTPSHQVTQMGQEVILRCVPISNHLYFYWYRQILGQKVEFLVSFYNNEISEKSEIFDDQFSVERPDGSNFTLKIRSTKLEDSAMYFCASSPRSTYEQYFGPGTRLTVT.

This clonotype was counted a few times. The V and J genes are TRBV4-1 and TRBJ1-2, with D tentatively TRBD1 (6 bases). CDR1 MGHRA and CDR2 YSYEKL come from the germline V gene. The CDR3 is 16 amino acids. V was trimmed by 0 bases and J by 7 bases, leaving 18 bases between them. The CDR3, as DNA: TGCGCCAGCAGCCAAGATGTGGGGGCCCTTATTCGTGGCTACACCTTC. This encodes CASSQDVGALIRGYTF.

This clonotype occurred a few times. The chain has TRBV28 and TRBJ1-5; no clear D. Germline CDR1 and CDR2: MDHEN and SYDVKM. The V gene lost 8 bases and the J gene lost 4 bases, with 12 bases spanning the gap. This CDR3 comprises 13 residues. For the CDR3, the DNA is TGTGCCAGCCTCCGGGCGGGGAATCAGCCCCAGCATTTT. This sequence encodes CASLRAGNQPQHF.

This chain joins TRBV2 and TRBJ1-1; D gene unclear. Trimming left V 5 bases short and J 1 base short, with 14 bases between. The length of the CDR3 is 15 residues. Germline-derived CDR1 and CDR2 are SNHLY and FYNNEI. CDR3 sequence reads: CASSPIHARNTEAFF. CDR3 DNA sequence: TGTGCCAGCAGTCCGATACACGCCAGGAACACTGAAGCTTTCTTT.

This clonotype occurred a few times. The genes are TRBV12-3 or TRBV12-4 and TRBJ2-3; 9 bases agree with TRBD2. The CDR3 is 15 amino acids. The trim removed 1 base at V and 5 bases at J, leaving 4 bases unmatched. CDR3 residues: CASSLGTSAGDTQYF. The CDR3 bases are TGTGCCAGCAGTTTAGGGACTAGCGCGGGAGATACGCAGTATTTT.